This TCR beta chain was captured in a study of T cells in localized non-small cell lung cancer. CDR1 and CDR2 from the germline V gene are SGHRS and YFSETQ. V was pared by 3 bases and J by 8 bases, with 8 bases of the junction left unmatched. CDR3 length equals 14 residues. The data were produced by immunoSEQ multiplex PCR, yet TCRdb's version contains in-frame clones alone and is incomplete. This sample has 70,000 or so clones; less than 85% occur once, and the top ten carry around 1.3%. The V gene is TRBV5-1, the J gene TRBJ1-2; 9 nucleotides agree with TRBD1. The input for sequencing was peripheral blood, taken before any cancer treatment. The sequence derives from an older female donor with stage I lung adenocarcinoma. The DNA of the CDR3 is TGCGCCAGCAGCTGGGGACAGGGACAGGGAGGCTACACCTTC. This codes for CASSWGQGQGGYTF. Combining the CDR3 with reference TRBV5-1 and TRBJ1-2 gives the whole variable domain KAGVTQTPRYLIKTRGQQVTLSCSPISGHRSVSWYQQTPGQGLQFLFEYFSETQRNKGNFPGRFSGRQFSNSRSEMNVSTLELGDSALYLCASSWGQGQGGYTFGSGTRLTVV.